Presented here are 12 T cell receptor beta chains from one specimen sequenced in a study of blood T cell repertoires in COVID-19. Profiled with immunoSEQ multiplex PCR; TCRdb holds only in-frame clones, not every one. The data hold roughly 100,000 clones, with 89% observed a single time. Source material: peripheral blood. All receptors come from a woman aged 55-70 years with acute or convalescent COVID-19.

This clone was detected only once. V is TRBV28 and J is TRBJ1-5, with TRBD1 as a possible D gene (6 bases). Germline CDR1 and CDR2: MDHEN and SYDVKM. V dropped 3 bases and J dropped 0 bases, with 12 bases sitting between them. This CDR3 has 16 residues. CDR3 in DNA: TGTGCCAGCAGTTTGGACAGCTCATATAGCAATCAGCCCCAGCATTTT. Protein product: CASSLDSSYSNQPQHF.

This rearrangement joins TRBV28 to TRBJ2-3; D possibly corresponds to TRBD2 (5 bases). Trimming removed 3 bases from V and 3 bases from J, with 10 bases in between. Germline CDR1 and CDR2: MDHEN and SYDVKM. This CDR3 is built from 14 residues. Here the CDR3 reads CASSLRVGTDTQYF. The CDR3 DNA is TGTGCCAGCAGTTTGAGGGTTGGAACAGATACGCAGTATTTT.

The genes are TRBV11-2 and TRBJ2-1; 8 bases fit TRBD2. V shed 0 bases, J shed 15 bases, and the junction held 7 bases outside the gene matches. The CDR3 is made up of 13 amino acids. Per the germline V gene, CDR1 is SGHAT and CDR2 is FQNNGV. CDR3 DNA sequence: TGTGCCAGCAGCTTAGATCCGCTAGCGGGCGCGTTCTTC. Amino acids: CASSLDPLAGAFF.

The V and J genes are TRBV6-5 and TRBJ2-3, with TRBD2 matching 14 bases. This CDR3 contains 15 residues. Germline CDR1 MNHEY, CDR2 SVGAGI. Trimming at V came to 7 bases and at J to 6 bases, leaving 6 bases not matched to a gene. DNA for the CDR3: TGTGCCAGCACCCCGTGGACTAGCGGGAGGGATACGCAGTATTTT. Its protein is CASTPWTSGRDTQYF.

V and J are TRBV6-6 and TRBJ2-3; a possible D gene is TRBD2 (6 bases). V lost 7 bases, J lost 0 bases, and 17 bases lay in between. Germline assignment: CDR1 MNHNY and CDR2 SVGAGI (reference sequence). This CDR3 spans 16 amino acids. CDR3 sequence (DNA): TGTGCCAGCATTTCCGGGGGTCCTACCAGCACAGATACGCAGTATTTT. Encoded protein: CASISGGPTSTDTQYF.

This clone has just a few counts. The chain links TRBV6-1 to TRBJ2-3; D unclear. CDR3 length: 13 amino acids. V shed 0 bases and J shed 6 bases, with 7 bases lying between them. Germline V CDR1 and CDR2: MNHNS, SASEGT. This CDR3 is CASSEALGDTQYF. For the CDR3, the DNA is TGTGCCAGCAGTGAAGCGCTCGGGGATACGCAGTATTTT.

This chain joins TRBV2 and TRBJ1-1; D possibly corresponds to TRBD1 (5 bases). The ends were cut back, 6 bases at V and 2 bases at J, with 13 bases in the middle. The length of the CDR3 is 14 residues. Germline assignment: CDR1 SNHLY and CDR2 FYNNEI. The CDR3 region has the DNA TGTGCCAGCAGGGGGATGGGGCTAAACACTGAAGCTTTCTTT. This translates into CASRGMGLNTEAFF. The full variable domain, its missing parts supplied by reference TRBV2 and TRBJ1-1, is EPEVTQTPSHQVTQMGQEVILRCVPISNHLYFYWYRQILGQKVEFLVSFYNNEISEKSEIFDDQFSVERPDGSNFTLKIRSTKLEDSAMYFCASRGMGLNTEAFFGQGTRLTVV.

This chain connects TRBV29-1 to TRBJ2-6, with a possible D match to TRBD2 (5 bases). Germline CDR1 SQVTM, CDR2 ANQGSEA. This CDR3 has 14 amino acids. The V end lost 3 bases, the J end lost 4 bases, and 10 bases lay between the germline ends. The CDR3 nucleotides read TGCAGCGTTGATTCAGCGGCCGGGGCCAACGTCCTGACTTTC. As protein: CSVDSAAGANVLTF.

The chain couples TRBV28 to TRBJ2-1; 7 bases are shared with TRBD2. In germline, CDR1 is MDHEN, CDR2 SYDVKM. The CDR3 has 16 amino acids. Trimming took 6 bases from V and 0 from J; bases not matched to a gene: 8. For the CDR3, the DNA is TGTGCCAGCAGCTCCCTGGGCGGGAGCTCCTACAATGAGCAGTTCTTC. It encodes CASSSLGGSSYNEQFF.

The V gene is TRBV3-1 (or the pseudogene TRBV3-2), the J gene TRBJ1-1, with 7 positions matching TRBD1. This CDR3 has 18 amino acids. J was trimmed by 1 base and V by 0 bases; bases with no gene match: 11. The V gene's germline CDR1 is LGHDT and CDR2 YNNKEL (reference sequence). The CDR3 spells CASSQDIPQGVKNTEAFF. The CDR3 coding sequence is TGTGCCAGCAGCCAAGACATTCCGCAGGGGGTCAAGAACACTGAAGCTTTCTTT.

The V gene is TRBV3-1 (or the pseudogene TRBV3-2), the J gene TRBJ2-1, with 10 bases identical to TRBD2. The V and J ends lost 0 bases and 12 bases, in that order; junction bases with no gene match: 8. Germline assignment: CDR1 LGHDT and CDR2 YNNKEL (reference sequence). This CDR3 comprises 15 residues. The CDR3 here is CASSQEGLAGERQFF. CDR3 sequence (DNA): TGTGCCAGCAGCCAAGAAGGGCTAGCGGGAGAAAGGCAGTTCTTC.

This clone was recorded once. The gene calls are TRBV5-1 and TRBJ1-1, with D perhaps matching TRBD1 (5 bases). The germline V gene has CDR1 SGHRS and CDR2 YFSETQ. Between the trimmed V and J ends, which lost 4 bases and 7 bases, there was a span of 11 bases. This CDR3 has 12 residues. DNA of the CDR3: TGCGCCAGCAGCCCAGGGATTGGTGAAGCTTTCTTT. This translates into CASSPGIGEAFF. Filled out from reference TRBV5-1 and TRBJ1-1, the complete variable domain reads KAGVTQTPRYLIKTRGQQVTLSCSPISGHRSVSWYQQTPGQGLQFLFEYFSETQRNKGNFPGRFSGRQFSNSRSEMNVSTLELGDSALYLCASSPGIGEAFFGQGTRLTVV.